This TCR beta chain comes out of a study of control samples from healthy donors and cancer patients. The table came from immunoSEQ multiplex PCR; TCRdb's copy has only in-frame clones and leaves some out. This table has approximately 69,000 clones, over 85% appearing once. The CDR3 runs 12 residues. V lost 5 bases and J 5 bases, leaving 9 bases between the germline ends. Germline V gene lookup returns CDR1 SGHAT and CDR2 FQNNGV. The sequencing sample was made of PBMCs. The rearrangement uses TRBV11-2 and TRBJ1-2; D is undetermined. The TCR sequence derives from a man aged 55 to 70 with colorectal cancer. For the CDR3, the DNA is TGTGCCAGCAGCCCTGACATGTATGGCTACACCTTC. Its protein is CASSPDMYGYTF. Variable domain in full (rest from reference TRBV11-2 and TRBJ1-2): EAGVAQSPRYKIIEKRQSVAFWCNPISGHATLYWYQQILGQGPKLLIQFQNNGVVDDSQLPKDRFSAERLKGVDSTLKIQPAKLEDSAVYLCASSPDMYGYTFGSGTRLTVV.